What follows describes a single T cell receptor beta chain. The sample is drawn from a study of CD8 T cells in Susac syndrome. Per germline, CDR1 SNHLY and CDR2 FYNNEI. This CDR3 has 13 residues. Trimming stripped 8 bases from V and 0 bases from J, with 10 bases between. Healthy donors served as age- and sex-matched controls. RNA in amounts of roughly 0.45 to 1 ug was reverse transcribed with random hexamers. Amplification of TCR beta CDR3 used immunoSEQ multiplex PCR across 54 Vbeta and 13 Jbeta. From the immunoSEQ multiplex PCR reads, TCRdb called clonotypes with MiXCR, one entry per CDR3 protein. The profile covers 150,000 to 200,000 distinct CDR3 sequences, with around 94% appearing a single time and under 0.15% taken by the ten largest.

V and J are TRBV2 and TRBJ1-1; D is undetermined. This TCR was recovered from a human donor in good health. Sequencing was carried out using CD4+ T cells from PBMCs. The CDR3 nucleotides are TGTGCCAGCGACCGGGCAGTGAACACTGAAGCTTTCTTT. Its translation is CASDRAVNTEAFF.